These 25 T cell receptor beta chains originate from one sample sequenced in a study of shared clonotypes between healthy human individuals (dated by TCRdb to the early 2020s). The library was made by the immunoSEQ multiplex PCR assay. Imported from immuneACCESS, the table was reduced by TCRdb to in-frame sequences with V and J called. These copies leave out some clones; in studies compared against another copy, an unresolved V gene accounts for under half, and the cause of the remainder is not known. This sample holds about 2.1 million clones; about 93% were observed only once. Of the sample, over 1.5% falls within the top ten clones. CD8 naive samples were obtained by positive selection for CCR7 among CD45RO-negative cells, yielding a CD45RA+CCR7+ population from which TemRA cells were excluded. Sequenced material: naive CD8+ T cells from PBMCs. This sample's cell subset or site label indicates: CD45RA+CCR7+. The source is a man aged 18 to 29 in good health. Some clones in this sample may be carry-over from other donors' samples.

CDR3 DNA sequence: TGTGCCAGCCAGGAGTGGGACAGCTATAATTCACCCCTCCACTTT. This sequence encodes CASQEWDSYNSPLHF. This chain connects TRBV2 to TRBJ1-6, with TRBD1 matching 7 bases. The CDR3 is 15 residues long. With V trimmed by 8 bases and J by 3 bases, 7 bases remained unmatched. Germline assignment: CDR1 SNHLY and CDR2 FYNNEI.

V gene TRBV28 combines with J gene TRBJ1-2, with D maybe TRBD1 (5 bases). The CDR3 loop spans 14 amino acids. The V and J ends lost 10 bases and 5 bases respectively, with 20 bases between them. Looked up from germline, CDR1 is MDHEN and CDR2 is SYDVKM. CDR3 region: CATAKTGRSYGYTF. DNA of the CDR3: TGTGCCACGGCCAAGACGGGGCGAAGTTATGGCTACACCTTC.

The chain uses TRBV5-6 and TRBJ1-4, with 10 bases fitting TRBD1. V gave up 4 bases and J gave up 5 bases; unmatched junction bases: 5. This CDR3 is built from 15 residues. CDR1 SGHDT and CDR2 YYEEEE come from the germline V gene. CDR3 in DNA: TGTGCCAGCAGCATCGGACAGGGGGTCAATGAAAAACTGTTTTTT. Its translation is CASSIGQGVNEKLFF.

The V and J genes are TRBV28 and TRBJ1-5; D unclear. The V end lost 7 bases, the J end lost 0 bases, and 10 bases lay between the germline ends. The CDR3 contains 14 residues. CDR1 and CDR2 (germline): MDHEN, SYDVKM. The CDR3 nucleotides read TGTGCCAGCATGGTGGGAGTTAGCAATCAGCCCCAGCATTTT. Translated, it gives CASMVGVSNQPQHF.

The chain is built from TRBV7-2 and TRBJ2-5, with D perhaps TRBD2 (6 bases). This CDR3 spans 13 amino acids. Germline CDR1 reads SGHTA; CDR2 reads FQGNSA. V lost 5 bases and J lost 1, with 8 bases in between. The CDR3 DNA follows: TGTGCCAGCAGCATGGAGGGCCAAGAGACCCAGTACTTC. Translation gives CASSMEGQETQYF.

This clone is a singleton in its sample. DNA for the CDR3: TGTGCCAGTAGAGATAAGGGGGGTAACACCGGGGAGCTGTTTTTT. It codes for CASRDKGGNTGELFF. The chain recombines TRBV19 with TRBJ2-2; D may be TRBD1 or TRBD2 (6 bases each). Germline CDR1 and CDR2: LNHDA and SQIVND (reference sequence). The CDR3 is 15 residues long. Trimming stripped 6 bases from V and 2 bases from J, with 13 bases between.

The gene calls are TRBV5-6 and TRBJ1-2; 9 bases match TRBD1. Germline lookup yields CDR1 SGHDT and CDR2 YYEEEE. Trimming cost V 3 bases and J 6 bases; bases outside gene matches: 6. The CDR3 spans 14 residues. In DNA, the CDR3 is TGTGCCAGCAGCTCACAGGGGGCGTCGGATGGCTACACCTTC. Translated, it gives CASSSQGASDGYTF. The complete variable domain, with remaining parts taken from reference TRBV5-6 and TRBJ1-2, reads DAGVTQSPTHLIKTRGQQVTLRCSPKSGHDTVSWYQQALGQGPQFIFQYYEEEERQRGNFPDRFSGHQFPNYSSELNVNALLLGDSALYLCASSSQGASDGYTFGSGTRLTVV.

The chain has TRBV4-1 and TRBJ2-7, with 10 bases lining up with TRBD2. The CDR3 runs 15 residues. With V trimmed by 3 bases and J by 4 bases, 6 bases remained unmatched. CDR1 and CDR2 from the germline V gene are MGHRA and YSYEKL. Here the CDR3 DNA reads TGCGCCAGCAGCCACCATAGCGGGAGGCTATACGAGCAGTACTTC. Residues: CASSHHSGRLYEQYF.

This clone came up a few times. V gene TRBV5-4 combines with J gene TRBJ1-1, with D possibly TRBD1 on 5 matching bases. This CDR3 is 13 amino acids long. Trimming cost V 4 bases and J 7 bases, with 14 bases left between them. Germline V gene data show CDR1 as SGHNT and CDR2 as YYREEE (reference sequence). CDR3 protein: CASSQTENVEAFF. CDR3 sequence (DNA): TGTGCCAGCAGCCAGACAGAGAACGTTGAAGCTTTCTTT.

The genes are TRBV27 and TRBJ2-7; D ambiguous. Germline CDR1 and CDR2: MNHEY and SMNVEV (reference sequence). The CDR3 covers 16 residues. The germline V and J ends were trimmed by 0 bases and 3 bases, with 15 bases remaining between them. CDR3 sequence: CASSLSLPSFGYEQYF. The CDR3 coding sequence is TGTGCCAGCAGTTTATCGCTCCCCAGCTTCGGCTACGAGCAGTACTTC.

This clone has more than one count but fewer than ten. The chain recombines TRBV10-3 with TRBJ1-2; D gene ambiguous. Germline assignment: CDR1 ENHRY and CDR2 SYGVKD. CDR3 length: 16 amino acids. V shed 3 bases and J shed 8 bases, with 22 bases lying between them. The DNA of the CDR3 is TGTGCCATCAGTGAAGTGCCCCTTATGGGAGGGCGAGGCTACACCTTC. Its translation: CAISEVPLMGGRGYTF.

Notes on this clone: Other DNA sequences from this sample encode an identical CDR3 as well. The V call is TRBV7-2, the J call TRBJ2-7; 13 bases are a match to TRBD2. In germline, CDR1 is SGHTA, CDR2 FQGNSA. V lost 4 bases, J lost 3 bases, and 3 bases stayed unmatched. The CDR3 has 15 residues. CDR3 nucleotide sequence: TGTGCCAGCAGCTGGGGACTAGCGGGAAGCTACGAGCAGTACTTC. Protein sequence: CASSWGLAGSYEQYF.

This chain uses TRBV7-6 with TRBJ2-7, with unresolved D. CDR3 length equals 13 residues. The germline V gene has CDR1 SGHVS and CDR2 FNYEAQ. The germline V and J ends were trimmed by 4 bases and 0 bases, with 7 bases remaining between them. The CDR3 bases are TGTGCCAGCAGCTACAGAAACTCCTACGAGCAGTACTTC. It yields the protein CASSYRNSYEQYF.

The V and J genes are TRBV28 and TRBJ1-4; TRBD1 matches at 7 bases. The ends lost 5 bases at V and 8 bases at J; junction bases unmatched: 8. The CDR3 length is 14 residues. CDR1 and CDR2 (germline): MDHEN, SYDVKM. DNA for the CDR3: TGTGCCAGCAGTCCCACAGGGGAGGGGGAAAAACTGTTTTTT. This sequence encodes CASSPTGEGEKLFF.

The chain couples TRBV28 to TRBJ2-2; D gene unclear. The germline V and J ends were trimmed by 3 bases and 4 bases, with 9 bases remaining between them. CDR1 is MDHEN and CDR2 is SYDVKM in the germline V gene. The length of the CDR3 is 14 residues. The CDR3 nucleotides read TGTGCCAGCAGTTTTAGGCGGAGCACCGGGGAGCTGTTTTTT. Protein sequence: CASSFRRSTGELFF.

This clone occurred once. The gene calls are TRBV27 and TRBJ1-5, with 10 positions matching TRBD1. Germline loops: CDR1 MNHEY, CDR2 SMNVEV (reference sequence). V trimming: 4 bases; J trimming: 6 bases; junction bases outside the gene matches: 12. CDR3 length: 17 amino acids. Written as DNA, the CDR3 is TGTGCCAGCAGTTCCCTCCCGACAGGGGGCGGCGGTCAGCCCCAGCATTTT. Amino acids: CASSSLPTGGGGQPQHF.

This chain connects TRBV27 to TRBJ2-2; TRBD2 agrees at 8 bases. The CDR3 covers 17 residues. Looked up from germline, CDR1 is MNHEY and CDR2 is SMNVEV (reference sequence). V trimming: 6 bases; J trimming: 5 bases; junction bases outside the gene matches: 14. The CDR3 nucleotides are TGTGCCAGCAGCCCCCTCTCGGGAGGGCCCGGTACCGGGGAGCTGTTTTTT. This translates into CASSPLSGGPGTGELFF.

The DNA for the CDR3 is TGTGCCAGCAGTTCCTTTGTAGCGGGGGAATACGAGCAGTACTTC. Encoded protein: CASSSFVAGEYEQYF. The chain employs TRBV28 and TRBJ2-7, with TRBD2 matching 9 bases. V shed 4 bases and J 4 bases; nucleotides not matched to a gene: 8. The CDR3 is 15 amino acids. Germline loops: CDR1 MDHEN, CDR2 SYDVKM. Using reference TRBV28 and TRBJ2-7 for the parts outside the CDR3, the full variable domain is DVKVTQSSRYLVKRTGEKVFLECVQDMDHENMFWYRQDPGLGLRLIYFSYDVKMKEKGDIPEGYSVSREKKERFSLILESASTNQTSMYLCASSSFVAGEYEQYFGPGTRLTVT.

The V call is TRBV5-1, the J call TRBJ2-1; 7 bases are a match to TRBD1. The germline V gene encodes CDR1 SGHRS and CDR2 YFSETQ. Trimming at V came to 0 bases and at J to 10 bases, leaving 10 bases not matched to a gene. The CDR3 has 15 amino acids. The DNA of the CDR3 is TGCGCCAGCAGCTTGGGACAGGGATGGGGCGGCGAGCAGTTCTTC. Its translation: CASSLGQGWGGEQFF.

This rearrangement joins TRBV4-1 to TRBJ2-5, with no clear D. This CDR3 is built from 15 residues. The V gene lost 6 bases and the J gene lost 2 bases, with 16 bases spanning the gap. Germline V gene lookup returns CDR1 MGHRA and CDR2 YSYEKL. The CDR3 loop is CASRGTAGGQETQYF. The CDR3 bases are TGCGCCAGCAGAGGTACGGCTGGCGGTCAAGAGACCCAGTACTTC.

V gene TRBV7-9 combines with J gene TRBJ1-3; 8 bases line up with TRBD1. Germline V gene sequence: CDR1 SEHNR, CDR2 FQNEAQ (reference sequence). This CDR3 is built from 17 residues. The J segment lost 3 bases and the V segment lost 4 bases, leaving 11 bases of the junction unmatched. The CDR3 protein is CASSSTGGTGYGNTIYF. In DNA, the CDR3 is TGTGCCAGCAGCTCAACCGGAGGGACAGGTTATGGAAACACCATATATTTT.

The rearrangement links TRBV2 to TRBJ2-4, with TRBD1 matching 9 bases. Trimming cost V 4 bases and J 0 bases; bases outside gene matches: 4. Looked up from germline, CDR1 is SNHLY and CDR2 is FYNNEI. The CDR3 runs to 16 residues. This CDR3 reads CASSGLQGAAKNIQYF. The CDR3 nucleotides are TGTGCCAGCAGTGGTTTACAGGGGGCAGCCAAAAACATTCAGTACTTC.

A remark on this clone: Other DNA sequences in the same sample also yield this CDR3. The CDR3 DNA sequence: TGTGCCAGCAGTTTACGAGGGTCTAGTGAAGCTTTCTTT. Amino acid sequence: CASSLRGSSEAFF. J is TRBJ1-1 and V is TRBV27, with D unresolved. Looked up from germline, CDR1 is MNHEY and CDR2 is SMNVEV (reference sequence). The ends were cut back, 2 bases at V and 7 bases at J, with 11 bases in the middle. CDR3 length equals 13 residues.

Comment on this clone: In the same sample, other DNA sequences code for this CDR3. The chain has TRBV30 and TRBJ2-7; D perhaps matches TRBD1 (5 bases). Germline-derived CDR1 and CDR2 are GTSNPN and SVGIG (reference sequence). CDR3 length: 11 amino acids. V lost 4 bases and J 3 bases, leaving 7 bases between the germline ends. The CDR3 coding sequence is TGTGCCTGGACCACAGGCTACGAGCAGTACTTC. This gives the protein CAWTTGYEQYF.

This clone has a handful of counts. The same CDR3 arises from other DNA sequences in this sample as well. Here the CDR3 reads CASSPGGKLFF. CDR3 DNA sequence: TGTGCCAGCAGTCCCGGGGGAAAACTGTTTTTT. The genes are TRBV28 and TRBJ1-4, with a possible D match to TRBD1 (5 bases). Germline loops: CDR1 MDHEN, CDR2 SYDVKM. Trimming removed 5 bases from V and 10 bases from J, with 8 bases in between. The CDR3 loop spans 11 amino acids.